Presented here are 2 T cell receptor beta chains from one specimen sequenced in a study of tumor-infiltrating lymphocytes in primary liver carcinoma. Co-extracted RNA and DNA came from roughly 21-30 mg of unsorted bulk tissue. Total RNA (approximately 0.5 ug) served as template for TCR beta cDNA synthesis primed by a constant-region primer. Construction of TCR beta libraries relied on three successive nested multiplex PCR rounds employing slightly modified ARM-PCR. Amplification in the first two PCR rounds was performed using TRBV1-TRBV30 forward primers and a C-beta reverse primer for 10 cycles each. TCRdb reanalysed the multiplex PCR reads using MiXCR and keeps one entry per CDR3 protein. The repertoire includes 99,000 or so distinct CDR3 sequences, 69% of them detected once, and 7.5% to 10% sits in the top ten. Sequenced sample: liver tumor tissue from sampling region 5. The subset is: tumor region T5, tumor centre. The source is a woman aged 55-70 years with primary liver carcinoma and hepatitis B virus infection.

With regard to this clonotype: The conserved phenylalanine or tryptophan normally closing the CDR3 is absent here, so this likely arose from a read error. The V call is TRBV6-1, the J call TRBJ2-5, with 10 bases that match TRBD2. The CDR3 runs to 17 residues. The V segment lost 5 bases and the J segment 5 bases; nucleotides outside the gene matches: 14. Germline V gives CDR1 MNHNS, CDR2 SASEGT. The DNA of the CDR3 is TGTGCCAGCAGTATTCGAGCGGGAGGGCTAGGCTTGGAGACCCAGTACTTA. Translation: CASSIRAGGLGLETQYL.

With respect to this clonotype: Likely a read error: the CDR3 ends without its conserved phenylalanine or tryptophan. The chain uses TRBV6-6 and TRBJ2-2; D could derive from TRBD1 or TRBD2 (7 bases each). The CDR3 loop spans 15 amino acids. The germline gives CDR1 MNHNY, CDR2 SVGAGI (reference sequence). The CDR3 DNA reads TGTGCCAGCAGCAGGGAGGGGGCGCACACAGGGGAGCTGTTTTGT. Its translation: CASSREGAHTGELFC.